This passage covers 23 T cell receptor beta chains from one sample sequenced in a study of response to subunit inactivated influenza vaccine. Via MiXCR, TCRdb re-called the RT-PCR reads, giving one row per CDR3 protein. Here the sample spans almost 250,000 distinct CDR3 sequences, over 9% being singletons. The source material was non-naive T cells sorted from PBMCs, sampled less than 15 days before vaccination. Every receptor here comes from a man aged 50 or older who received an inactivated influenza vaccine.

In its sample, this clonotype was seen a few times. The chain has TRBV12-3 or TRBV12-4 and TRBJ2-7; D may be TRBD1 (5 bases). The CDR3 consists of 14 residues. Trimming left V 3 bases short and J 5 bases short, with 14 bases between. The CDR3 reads CASSFQQAPHEQYF. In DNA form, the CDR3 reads TGTGCCAGCAGTTTTCAACAGGCCCCCCACGAGCAGTACTTC.

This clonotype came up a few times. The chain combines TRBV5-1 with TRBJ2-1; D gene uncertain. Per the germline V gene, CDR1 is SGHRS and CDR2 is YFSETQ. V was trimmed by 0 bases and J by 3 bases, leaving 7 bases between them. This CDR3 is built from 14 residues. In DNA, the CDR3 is TGCGCCAGCAGCTTGGAGGGAATCTACAATGAGCAGTTCTTC. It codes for CASSLEGIYNEQFF.

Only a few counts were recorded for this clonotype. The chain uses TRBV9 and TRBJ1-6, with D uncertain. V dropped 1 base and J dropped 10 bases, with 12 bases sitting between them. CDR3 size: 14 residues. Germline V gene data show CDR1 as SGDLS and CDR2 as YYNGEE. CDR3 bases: TGTGCCAGCAGCGTATCCGAGGGTGGCTCACCCCTCCACTTT. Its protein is CASSVSEGGSPLHF.

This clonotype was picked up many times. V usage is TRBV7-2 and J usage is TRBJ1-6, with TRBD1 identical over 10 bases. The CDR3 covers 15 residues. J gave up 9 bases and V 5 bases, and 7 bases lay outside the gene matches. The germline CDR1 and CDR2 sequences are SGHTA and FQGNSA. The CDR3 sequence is CASSLRQGAGSPLHF. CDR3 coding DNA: TGTGCCAGCAGCCTTCGACAGGGGGCGGGTTCACCCCTCCACTTT.

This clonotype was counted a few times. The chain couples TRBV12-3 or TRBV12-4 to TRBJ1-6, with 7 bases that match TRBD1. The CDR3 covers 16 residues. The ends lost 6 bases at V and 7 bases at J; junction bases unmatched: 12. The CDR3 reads CASSLKGPTGNSPLHF. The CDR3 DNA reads TGTGCCAGCAGCTTGAAAGGGCCGACAGGGAATTCACCCCTCCACTTT.

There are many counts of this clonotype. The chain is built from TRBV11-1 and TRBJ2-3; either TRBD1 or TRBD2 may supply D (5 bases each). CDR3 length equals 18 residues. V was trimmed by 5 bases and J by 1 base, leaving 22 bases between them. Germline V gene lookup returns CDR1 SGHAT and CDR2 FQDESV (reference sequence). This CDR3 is CASSKSRGPSPRTDTQYF. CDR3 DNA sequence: TGTGCCAGCAGCAAATCCCGGGGCCCGAGTCCCCGCACAGATACGCAGTATTTT.

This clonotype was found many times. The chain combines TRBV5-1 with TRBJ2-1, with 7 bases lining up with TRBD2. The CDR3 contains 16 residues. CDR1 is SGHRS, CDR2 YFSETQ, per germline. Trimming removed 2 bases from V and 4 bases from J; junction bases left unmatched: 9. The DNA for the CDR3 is TGCGCCAGCAGCTTAGACGCGGGAGTAGGATACAATGAGCAGTTCTTC. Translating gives CASSLDAGVGYNEQFF.

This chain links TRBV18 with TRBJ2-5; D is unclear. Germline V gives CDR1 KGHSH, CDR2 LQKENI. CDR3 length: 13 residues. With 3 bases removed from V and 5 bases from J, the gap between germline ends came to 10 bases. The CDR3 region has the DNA TGTGCCAGCTCACCGACCGGGTCGGAGACCCAGTACTTC. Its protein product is CASSPTGSETQYF.

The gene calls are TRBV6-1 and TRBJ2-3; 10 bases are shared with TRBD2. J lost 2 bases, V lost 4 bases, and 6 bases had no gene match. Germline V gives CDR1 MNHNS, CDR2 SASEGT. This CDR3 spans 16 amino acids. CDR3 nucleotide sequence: TGTGCCAGCAGTGCACTAGCGGGGAAACACACAGATACGCAGTATTTT. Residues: CASSALAGKHTDTQYF.

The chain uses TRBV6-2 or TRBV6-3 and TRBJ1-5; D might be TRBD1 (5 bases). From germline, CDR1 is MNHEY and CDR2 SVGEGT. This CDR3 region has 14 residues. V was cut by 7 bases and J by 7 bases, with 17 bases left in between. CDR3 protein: CASTQAGLGQPQHF. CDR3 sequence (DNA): TGTGCCAGCACTCAAGCAGGGTTAGGACAGCCCCAGCATTTT.

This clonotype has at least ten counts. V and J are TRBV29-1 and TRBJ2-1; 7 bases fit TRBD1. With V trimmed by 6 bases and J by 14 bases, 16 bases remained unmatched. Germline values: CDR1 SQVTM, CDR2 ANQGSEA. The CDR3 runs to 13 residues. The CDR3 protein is CSVGTEPIVGKFF. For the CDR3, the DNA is TGCAGCGTGGGGACAGAACCAATTGTTGGGAAGTTCTTC.

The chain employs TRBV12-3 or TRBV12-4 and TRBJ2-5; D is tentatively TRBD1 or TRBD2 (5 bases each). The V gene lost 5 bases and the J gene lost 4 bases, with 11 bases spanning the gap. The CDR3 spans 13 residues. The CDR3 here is CASSTGGGETQYF. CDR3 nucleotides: TGTGCCAGCAGTACCGGTGGGGGAGAGACCCAGTACTTC.

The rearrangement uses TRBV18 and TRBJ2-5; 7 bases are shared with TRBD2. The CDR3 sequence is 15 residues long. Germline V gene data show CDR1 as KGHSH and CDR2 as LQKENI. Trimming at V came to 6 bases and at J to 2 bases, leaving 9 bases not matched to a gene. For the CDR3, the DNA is TGTGCCAGCTCCTCAGGGAGCGGGGCTCAAGAGACCCAGTACTTC. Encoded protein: CASSSGSGAQETQYF.

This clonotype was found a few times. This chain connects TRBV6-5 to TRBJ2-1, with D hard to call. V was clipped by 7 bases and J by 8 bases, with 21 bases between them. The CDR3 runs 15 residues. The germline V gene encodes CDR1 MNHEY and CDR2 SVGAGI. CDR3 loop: CASTLLYSDRDEQFF. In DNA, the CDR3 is TGTGCCAGCACTTTACTTTACTCGGACCGGGATGAGCAGTTCTTC.

The CDR3 region is CASSHRGPNTEAFF. As DNA, the CDR3 is TGTGCCAGCAGCCACCGCGGACCGAACACTGAAGCTTTCTTT. V is TRBV3-1 and J is TRBJ1-1, with D unclear. The CDR3 consists of 14 residues. Germline V gene sequence: CDR1 LGHDT, CDR2 YNNKEL (reference sequence). V was shortened by 3 bases and J by 1 base, with 9 bases between the two germline ends. Full variable domain (remainder filled in from reference TRBV3-1 and TRBJ1-1): DTAVSQTPKYLVTQMGNDKSIKCEQNLGHDTMYWYKQDSKKFLKIMFSYNNKELIINETVPNRFSPKSPDKAHLNLHINSLELGDSAVYFCASSHRGPNTEAFFGQGTRLTVV.

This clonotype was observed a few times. The CDR3 sequence: CASSLGARGQTQYF. The CDR3 DNA reads TGTGCCAGCAGTTTAGGAGCGAGGGGGCAGACCCAGTACTTC. This sequence joins TRBV12-3 or TRBV12-4 and TRBJ2-5; 7 positions match TRBD1. This CDR3 has 14 residues. After removal of 1 base from V and 6 bases from J, the junction contained 5 bases not matched to a gene.

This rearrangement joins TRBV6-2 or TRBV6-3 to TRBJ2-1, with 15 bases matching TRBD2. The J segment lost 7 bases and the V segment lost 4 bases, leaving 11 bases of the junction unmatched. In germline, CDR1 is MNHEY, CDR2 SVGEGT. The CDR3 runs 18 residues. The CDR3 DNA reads TGTGCCAGCAGTTTACTTTCCGGGACTAGCGGGGGGTTGAATGAGCAGTTCTTC. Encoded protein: CASSLLSGTSGGLNEQFF.

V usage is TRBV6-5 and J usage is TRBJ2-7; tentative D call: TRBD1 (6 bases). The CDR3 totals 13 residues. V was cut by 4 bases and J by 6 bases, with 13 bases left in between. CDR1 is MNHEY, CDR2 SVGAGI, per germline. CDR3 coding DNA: TGTGCCAGCAGTTTCTCACAGGGAGCCGAGCAGTACTTC. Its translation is CASSFSQGAEQYF.

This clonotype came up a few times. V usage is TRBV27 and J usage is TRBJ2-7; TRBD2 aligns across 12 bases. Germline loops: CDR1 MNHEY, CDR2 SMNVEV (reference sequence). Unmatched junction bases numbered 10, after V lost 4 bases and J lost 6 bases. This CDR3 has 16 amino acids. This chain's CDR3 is CASSSLAGGTFGEQYF. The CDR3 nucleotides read TGTGCCAGCAGTTCGCTAGCGGGAGGGACCTTCGGCGAGCAGTACTTC.

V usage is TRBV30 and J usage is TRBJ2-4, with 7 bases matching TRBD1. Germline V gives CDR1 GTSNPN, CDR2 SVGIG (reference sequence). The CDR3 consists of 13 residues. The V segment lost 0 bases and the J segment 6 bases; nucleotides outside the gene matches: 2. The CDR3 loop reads CAWSVQGINIQYF. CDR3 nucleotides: TGTGCCTGGAGTGTACAGGGGATAAACATTCAGTACTTC.

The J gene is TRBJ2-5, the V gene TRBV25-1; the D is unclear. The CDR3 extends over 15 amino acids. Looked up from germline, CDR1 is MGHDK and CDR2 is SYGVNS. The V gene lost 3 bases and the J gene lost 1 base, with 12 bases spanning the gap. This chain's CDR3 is CASSDLRGFQETQYF. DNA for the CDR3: TGTGCCAGCAGTGATTTGAGAGGATTCCAAGAGACCCAGTACTTC.

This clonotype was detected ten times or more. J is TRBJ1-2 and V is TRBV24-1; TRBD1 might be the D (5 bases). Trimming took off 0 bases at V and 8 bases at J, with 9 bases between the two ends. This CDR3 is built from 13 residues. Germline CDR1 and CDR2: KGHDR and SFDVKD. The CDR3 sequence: CATSDLRGGGYTF. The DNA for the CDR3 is TGTGCCACCAGTGATTTGAGGGGAGGAGGCTACACCTTC.

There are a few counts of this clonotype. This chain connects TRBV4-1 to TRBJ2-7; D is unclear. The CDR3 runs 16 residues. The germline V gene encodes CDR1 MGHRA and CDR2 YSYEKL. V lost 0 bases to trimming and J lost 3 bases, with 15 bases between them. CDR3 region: CASSQDFPAYNYEQYF. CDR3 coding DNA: TGCGCCAGCAGCCAAGATTTTCCAGCCTACAACTACGAGCAGTACTTC.